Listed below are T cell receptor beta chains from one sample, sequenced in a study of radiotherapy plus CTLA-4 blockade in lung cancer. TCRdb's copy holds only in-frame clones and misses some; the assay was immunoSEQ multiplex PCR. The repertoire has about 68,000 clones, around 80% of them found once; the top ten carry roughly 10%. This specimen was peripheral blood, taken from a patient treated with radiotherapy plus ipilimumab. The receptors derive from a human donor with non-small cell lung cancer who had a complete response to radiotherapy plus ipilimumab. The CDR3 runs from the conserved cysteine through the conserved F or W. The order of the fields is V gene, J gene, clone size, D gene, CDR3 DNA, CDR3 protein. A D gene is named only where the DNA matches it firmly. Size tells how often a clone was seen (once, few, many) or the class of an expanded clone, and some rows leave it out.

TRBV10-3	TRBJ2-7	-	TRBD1	TGTGCCATCAGACCGGGACAGGGACTTTACGAGCAGTACTTC	CAIRPGQGLYEQYF
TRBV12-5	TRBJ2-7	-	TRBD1	TGTGCTAGTGGCCTAGGGGGCCCCTACGAGCAGTACTTC	CASGLGGPYEQYF
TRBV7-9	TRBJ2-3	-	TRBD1	TGTGCCAGCAGCTGGACAGGGTCTGGTACGCAGTATTTT	CASSWTGSGTQYF
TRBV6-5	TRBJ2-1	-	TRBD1	TGTGCCAGCAGGGACAGGGCCAATGAGCAGTTCTTC	CASRDRANEQFF
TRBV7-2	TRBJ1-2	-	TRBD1	TGTGCCAGCAGCTTAGCGCGGGACAGAGCCTATGGCTACACCTTC	CASSLARDRAYGYTF
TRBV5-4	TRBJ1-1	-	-	TGTGCCAGCAGCCCCACAGGCGAAAACACTGAAGCTTTCTTT	CASSPTGENTEAFF
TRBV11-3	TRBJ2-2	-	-	TGTGCCAGCAGCCCAACGGAGCCCACCGGGGAGCTGTTTTTT	CASSPTEPTGELFF
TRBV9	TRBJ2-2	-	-	TGTGCCAGCAGGGGGTACACCGGGGAGCTGTTTTTT	CASRGYTGELFF
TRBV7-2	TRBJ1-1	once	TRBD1	TGTGCCAGCAGCCCGGGGGACAGTCGCCTTGAAGCTTTCTTT	CASSPGDSRLEAFF
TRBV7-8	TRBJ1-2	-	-	TGTGCCAGCAGCTTAGCGGGGTATGGCTACACCTTC	CASSLAGYGYTF
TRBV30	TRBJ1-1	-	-	TGTGCCTGGAGCTGGAAAGAGGGCACTGAAGCTTTCTTT	CAWSWKEGTEAFF
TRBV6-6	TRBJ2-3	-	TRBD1	TGTGCCAGCATGGACAGGAGCAGCACAGATACGCAGTATTTT	CASMDRSSTDTQYF
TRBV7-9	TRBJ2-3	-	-	TGTGCCAGCAGCCTGCGGCCATTCGGCACAGATACGCAGTATTTT	CASSLRPFGTDTQYF
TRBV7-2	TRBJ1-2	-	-	TGTGCCAGCAGCTTAGCGCCAGTGACTAACTATGGCTACACCTTC	CASSLAPVTNYGYTF
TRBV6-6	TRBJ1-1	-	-	TGTGCCAGCACCCTACAGGGTGAAGCTTTCTTT	CASTLQGEAFF
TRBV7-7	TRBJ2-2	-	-	TGTGCTAGCAGCCGAGACACCGGGGAGCTGTTTTTT	CASSRDTGELFF
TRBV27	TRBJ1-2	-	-	TGTGCCAGCAGCTTTGACCGATTAAACTATGGCTACACCTTC	CASSFDRLNYGYTF
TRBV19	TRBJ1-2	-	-	TGTGCTCTAGCATTGCGGGAGTGGTTGCGGGGTGGCTACACCTTC	CALALREWLRGGYTF
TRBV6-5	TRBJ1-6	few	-	TGTGCCAGCAGTTACTCCGCAGAGCGCGGTTCACCCCTCCACTTT	CASSYSAERGSPLHF
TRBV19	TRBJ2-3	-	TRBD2	TGTGCCACCAGTAAGGGGCTAGCGGTCCTCACTAGCACAGATACGCAGTATTTT	CATSKGLAVLTSTDTQYF
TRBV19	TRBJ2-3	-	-	TGTGCCAGTAGTATGGGGAGGACAGATACGCAGTATTTT	CASSMGRTDTQYF
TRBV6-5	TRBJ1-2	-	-	TGTGCCAGCAGTTCATTCATACAAACTAACTATGGCTACACCTTC	CASSSFIQTNYGYTF
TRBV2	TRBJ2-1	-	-	TGTGCCAGCAGTGAGGAGGATGGCGGTGAGCAGTTCTTC	CASSEEDGGEQFF
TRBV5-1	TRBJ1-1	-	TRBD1	TGCGCCAGCAGCCTAGGGGACAGAACTGAAGCTTTCTTT	CASSLGDRTEAFF
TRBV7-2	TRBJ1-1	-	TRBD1	TGTGCCAGCAGCTCCTGGACAGGGGGGGAAGCTTTCTTT	CASSSWTGGEAFF
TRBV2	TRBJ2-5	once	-	TGTGCCAGCAGTGAAAGTCAGCAAGAGACCCAGTACTTC	CASSESQQETQYF
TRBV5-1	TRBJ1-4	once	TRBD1	TGCGCCAGCAGGGGGGACAGCTCTAATGAAAAACTGTTTTTT	CASRGDSSNEKLFF
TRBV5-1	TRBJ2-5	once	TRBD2	TGCGCCAGCAGCTCGCAAGGACTAGCGGTCCAAGAGACCCAGTACTTC	CASSSQGLAVQETQYF
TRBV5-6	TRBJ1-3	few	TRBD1	TGTGCCAGCAGCTGGGACAGGGGAACTGGAAACACCATATATTTT	CASSWDRGTGNTIYF
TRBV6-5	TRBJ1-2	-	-	TGTGCCAGCAGTGGCTTACTGGGGGGGTATGGCTACACCTTC	CASSGLLGGYGYTF
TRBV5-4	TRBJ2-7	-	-	TGTGCCAGCAGCTCCCGGGACATAACCTACGAGCAGTACTTC	CASSSRDITYEQYF
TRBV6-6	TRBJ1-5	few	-	TGTGCCAGCAGTTACTTCGGGACACCGAATCAGCCCCAGCATTTT	CASSYFGTPNQPQHF
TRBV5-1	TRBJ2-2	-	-	TGCGCCACTGGGGCGGGTCTAGAAACCGGGGAGCTGTTTTTT	CATGAGLETGELFF
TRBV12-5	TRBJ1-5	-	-	TGTGCTAGTGGCCTCTCACCCCAGGGGCGCGGCAATCAGCCCCAGCATTTT	CASGLSPQGRGNQPQHF
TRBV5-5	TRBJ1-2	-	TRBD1	TGTGCCAGCAGCCCGGACAGGGATGGCTACACCTTC	CASSPDRDGYTF
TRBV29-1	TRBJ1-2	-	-	TGCAGCGTTGAAGAATGGCAGGCCTATGGCTACACCTTC	CSVEEWQAYGYTF
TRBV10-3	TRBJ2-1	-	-	TGTGCCATTGGAGAGGGGGGGCCTTCCTACAATGAGCAGTTCTTC	CAIGEGGPSYNEQFF
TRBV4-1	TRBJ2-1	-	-	TGCGCCAGCAGCCAAGTGGCATGGGCGCAGTTCTTC	CASSQVAWAQFF
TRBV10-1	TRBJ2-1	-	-	TGCGCCAGCAGTGACCCGGCAGGGGGGGGAGATGAGCAGTTCTTC	CASSDPAGGGDEQFF
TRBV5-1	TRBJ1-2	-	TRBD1	TGCGCCAGCAGCACCGGACAGGCTGACTATGGCTACACCTTC	CASSTGQADYGYTF
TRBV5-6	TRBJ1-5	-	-	TGTGCCAGCAGCTTGTTGGGTTTGGGTCCGAATCAGCCCCAGCATTTT	CASSLLGLGPNQPQHF
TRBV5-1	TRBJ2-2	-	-	TGCGCCAGCAGCTTACGCCTCCCCAACACCGGGGAGCTGTTTTTT	CASSLRLPNTGELFF
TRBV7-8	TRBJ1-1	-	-	TGTGCCAGCAGCTTAGTATCAGGGAACACTGAAGCTTTCTTT	CASSLVSGNTEAFF
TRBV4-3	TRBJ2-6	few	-	TGCGCCAGCAGCCAAGACAGGTTTGGGGCCAACGTCCTGACTTTC	CASSQDRFGANVLTF
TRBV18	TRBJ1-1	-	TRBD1	TGTGCCAGCTCACCAAGTAGGGGACAGGTTAAAGCTTTCTTT	CASSPSRGQVKAFF
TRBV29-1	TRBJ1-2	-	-	TGCAGCGCCCGGGACGGGAGAGGCTATGGCTACACCTTC	CSARDGRGYGYTF